The 2 T cell receptor beta chains below come from one sample, sequenced in a study of radiation and T cells in renal cell carcinoma. As to treatment: treatment-naive control, cytoreductive nephrectomy. The protocol was immunoSEQ multiplex PCR, while the TCRdb copy is restricted to in-frame clones and leaves out a portion. The data contain roughly 21,000 clones, roughly half of them singletons. The sequencing used tumor tissue, collected from a patient whose treatment was nephrectomy without radiotherapy. The source is a human donor with renal cell carcinoma.

The V and J genes are TRBV18 and TRBJ1-4; possibly TRBD1 for D (5 bases). V shed 6 bases and J shed 10 bases, with 12 bases lying between them. Germline assignment: CDR1 KGHSH and CDR2 LQKENI. The CDR3 consists of 12 residues. The CDR3 bases are TGTGCCAGCTCGAGGGACGCCGGAAAACTGTTTTTT. Residues: CASSRDAGKLFF.

The V gene is TRBV9, the J gene TRBJ2-2; the match to TRBD1 covers 10 bases. The CDR3 totals 16 residues. The V segment lost 4 bases and the J segment 4 bases; nucleotides outside the gene matches: 7. The V gene's germline CDR1 is SGDLS and CDR2 YYNGEE. CDR3 region: CASSPQTGGGTGELFF. CDR3 DNA: TGTGCCAGCAGCCCCCAGACAGGGGGCGGCACCGGGGAGCTGTTTTTT.